Below are 16 T cell receptor beta chains sequenced from a single sample in a study of spatial heterogeneity in lung cancer. Whole-study findings and limits: Tumor mutation counts were tracked by expanded intratumoral alpha and beta TCR counts.

TCRdb itself ran the 5' RACE reads through MiXCR, one entry per CDR3 protein. The sample carries about 3,500 distinct CDR3 sequences, over 4% recorded once. No cognate antigen is known for these TCRs. Regarding time point: sample taken at primary tumor resection. Sample: lung tumor tissue, taken at surgery. Every receptor here comes from a female donor with early-stage non-small cell lung cancer.

This clonotype was found a few times. This chain uses TRBV27 with TRBJ2-1, with 11 nucleotides matching TRBD2. Germline V lookup: CDR1 MNHEY, CDR2 SMNVEV (reference sequence). The CDR3 loop spans 15 amino acids. V was clipped by 3 bases and J by 7 bases; unmatched bases: 5. Here the CDR3 DNA reads TGTGCCAGCAGTTTTAGCGGGGGGGCCAGGAATGAGCAGTTCTTC. Translated, it gives CASSFSGGARNEQFF.

This clonotype has a count of ten or more. The chain recombines TRBV9 with TRBJ2-6; D is possibly TRBD1 (6 bases). The CDR3 consists of 18 residues. Trimming pared 4 bases from V and 0 bases from J, leaving 17 bases between. Germline V CDR1 and CDR2: SGDLS, YYNGEE. The CDR3 loop is CASSLNPGTPSGANVLTF. DNA for the CDR3: TGTGCCAGCAGCCTCAACCCCGGGACACCCTCTGGGGCCAACGTCCTGACTTTC. The whole variable domain, remainder taken from reference TRBV9 and TRBJ2-6, is DSGVTQTPKHLITATGQRVTLRCSPRSGDLSVYWYQQSLDQGLQFLIQYYNGEERAKGNILERFSAQQFPDLHSELNLSSLELGDSALYFCASSLNPGTPSGANVLTFGAGSRLTVL.

By share of the sample, this clonotype is medium-sized. This chain connects TRBV12-3 or TRBV12-4 to TRBJ2-7, with D perhaps matching TRBD1 or TRBD2 (6 bases each). CDR3 size: 15 residues. The V gene lost 3 bases and the J gene lost 5 bases, with 17 bases spanning the gap. The CDR3 region has the DNA TGTGCCAGCAGTTTTGGGGGGCTATCAAGGAACGAGCAGTACTTC. The encoded protein is CASSFGGLSRNEQYF.

This clonotype was found many times. A read error may be the cause here, since a much bigger clone is one base away. No DNA is shown, since the ends of the CDR3 on it are uncertain; the CDR3 is the one TCRdb lists. The genes are TRBV29-1 and TRBJ1-1; TRBD1 was called by the table and not checked on the DNA. Germline values: CDR1 SQVTM, CDR2 ANQGSEA. The CDR3 contains 8 residues when both ends are counted. The CDR3 is CSVGTGTF.

This clonotype is judged medium-sized. The chain combines TRBV18 with TRBJ1-1, with D unclear. This CDR3 is 13 amino acids long. Germline V gene sequence: CDR1 KGHSH, CDR2 LQKENI. Deletions cut 4 bases from V and 1 base from J, with 7 bases between. The CDR3 sequence: CASSLTENTEAFF. The DNA of the CDR3 is TGTGCCAGCTCACTAACAGAGAACACTGAAGCTTTCTTT.

This clonotype is medium-sized. The CDR3 DNA follows: TGTGCCAGCAGCTTTCCCCCCGCCGGCCTCAATGAGCAGTTCTTC. Translation gives CASSFPPAGLNEQFF. This sequence joins TRBV7-9 and TRBJ2-1; D unclear. V gave up 3 bases and J gave up 6 bases, with 15 bases separating them. Germline loops: CDR1 SEHNR, CDR2 FQNEAQ (reference sequence). The CDR3 totals 15 residues.

A note on this clonotype: A much larger clone differs by one base, so this may be a read error. The V call is TRBV6-5, the J call TRBJ2-1, with D perhaps TRBD2 (5 bases). Per the germline V gene, CDR1 is MNHEY and CDR2 is SVGAGI. This CDR3 has 17 residues. The V and J ends lost 0 bases and 4 bases respectively, with 16 bases between them. The CDR3 sequence: CASSYSAIRRGYNEQFF. CDR3 nucleotides: TGTGCCAGCAGTTACTCCGCGATCCGTCGGGGTTACAATGAGCAGTTCTTC.

By frequency in the sample, this clonotype is medium-sized. The genes are TRBV19 and TRBJ2-5; D call uncertain. The CDR3 contains 15 residues. The germline V and J ends were trimmed by 5 bases and 1 base, with 14 bases remaining between them. Germline values: CDR1 LNHDA, CDR2 SQIVND (reference sequence). The CDR3 is CASSLSLRLQETQYF. DNA of the CDR3: TGTGCCAGTAGTCTCTCGCTCCGACTCCAAGAGACCCAGTACTTC.

This clonotype was detected ten times or more. This chain connects TRBV7-2 to TRBJ1-2; possibly TRBD1 for D (6 bases). The CDR3 is made up of 15 amino acids. Germline V gives CDR1 SGHTA, CDR2 FQGNSA. V was cut by 0 bases and J by 2 bases, with 10 bases left in between. The CDR3, as DNA: TGTGCCAGCAGCTTAGCGAACACAGGGAACTATGGCTACACCTTC. Protein product: CASSLANTGNYGYTF.

In this sample, this clonotype turned up many times. A much more abundant neighbour one base away suggests this may be a read error. The chain recombines TRBV12-5 with TRBJ2-1; D is undetermined. The germline gives CDR1 LGHNT, CDR2 FRNRAP. Trimming stripped 5 bases from V and 5 bases from J, with 4 bases between. There are 11 residues in the CDR3. The CDR3 DNA reads TGTGCTAGTGGTAGCAACAATGAGCAGTTCTTC. This gives the protein CASGSNNEQFF. The variable domain in full, with the rest retrieved from reference TRBV12-5 and TRBJ2-1, is DARVTQTPRHKVTEMGQEVTMRCQPILGHNTVFWYRQTMMQGLELLAYFRNRAPLDDSGMPKDRFSAEMPDATLATLKIQPSEPRDSAVYFCASGSNNEQFFGPGTRLTVL.

By share, this clonotype ranks as medium-sized. V usage is TRBV11-2 and J usage is TRBJ2-5; no clear D gene. Germline CDR1 is SGHAT and CDR2 is FQNNGV. This CDR3 has 11 amino acids. Trimming left V 1 base short and J 4 bases short, with 1 base between. The CDR3 here is CASSLGETQYF. The CDR3 DNA sequence: TGTGCCAGCAGCTTAGGAGAGACCCAGTACTTC.

At least ten counts were recorded for this clonotype. The chain couples TRBV29-1 to TRBJ2-7, with a tentative D call TRBD1 (6 bases). CDR3 size: 15 residues. Germline CDR1 and CDR2: SQVTM and ANQGSEA. Trimming cost V 4 bases and J 6 bases, with 22 bases left between them. For the CDR3, the DNA is TGCAGCGTTGGGATCCCAGGGGCGTCCTTCGTCGAGCAGTACTTC. Translated: CSVGIPGASFVEQYF.

Sample share makes this clonotype medium-sized. The V call is TRBV13, the J call TRBJ2-1; D is possibly TRBD1 (5 bases). The germline V gene has CDR1 PRHDT and CDR2 FYEKMQ (reference sequence). The CDR3 extends over 13 amino acids. Trimming stripped 5 bases from V and 6 bases from J, with 11 bases between. CDR3 amino acids: CASSIVQGNEQFF. CDR3 sequence (DNA): TGTGCCAGCAGCATAGTTCAGGGCAATGAGCAGTTCTTC.

This clonotype is categorized as medium-sized. The chain links TRBV6-2 or TRBV6-3 to TRBJ2-2; D assignment may be TRBD1 or TRBD2 (6 bases each). From germline, CDR1 is MNHEY and CDR2 SVGEGT. This CDR3 is built from 16 residues. V dropped 2 bases and J dropped 4 bases, with 14 bases sitting between them. CDR3 sequence (DNA): TGTGCCAGCAGTTACATGGGGGGCAGTTTCACCGGGGAGCTGTTTTTT. It specifies CASSYMGGSFTGELFF.

This clonotype is medium-sized by share. The chain combines TRBV6-5 with TRBJ1-5, with D possibly being TRBD1 (5 bases). Germline values: CDR1 MNHEY, CDR2 SVGAGI. The ends were cut back, 0 bases at V and 2 bases at J, with 5 bases in the middle. This CDR3 spans 14 amino acids. CDR3 coding DNA: TGTGCCAGCAGTTACTCGGGGGGCAATCAGCCCCAGCATTTT. Translating it yields CASSYSGGNQPQHF.

This clonotype is labeled as medium-sized (0.01 to 0.1%). The rearrangement joins TRBV7-2 to TRBJ2-7; D gene uncertain. The CDR3 extends over 12 amino acids. The germline V gene has CDR1 SGHTA and CDR2 FQGNSA. The V gene lost 1 base and the J gene lost 3 bases, with 4 bases spanning the gap. The CDR3 spells CASSLVRYEQYF. The CDR3 nucleotides are TGTGCCAGCAGCTTAGTTCGCTACGAGCAGTACTTC.